This section outlines one T cell receptor (beta chain) sequence together with its context. The sample originates from a study of OX40 agonist ivuxolimab in advanced cancers. The V gene's germline CDR1 is SGHAT and CDR2 FQNNGV. This CDR3 comprises 14 residues. V was clipped by 1 base and J by 2 bases; unmatched bases: 1. Sequencing used immunoSEQ multiplex PCR; TCRdb keeps in-frame clones, though not all of them. Of about 66,000 clones listed, about 87% were seen once; the top ten hold under 0.75%. This sequence was found in an adult with an advanced solid tumor such as melanoma, head and neck, liver or kidney cancer. This specimen consisted of CD4+ or CD8+ T cells sorted from blood, obtained in a trial of the OX40 agonist ivuxolimab. The rearrangement links TRBV11-2 to TRBJ2-7; TRBD1 matches 8 bases. DNA of the CDR3: TGTGCCAGCAGCTTAGGGACAGGGCCCTACGAGCAGTACTTC. Residues: CASSLGTGPYEQYF.